The entry that follows covers one TCR beta chain sequence. The antigen is unknown. This entry comes from a study of blood T cells in healthy people across ages. General study results and limits: PBMCs went unsorted, and a conclusive naive versus antigen-experienced comparison was therefore prevented.

The use of a sample-barcoded 5' primer and a J-beta primer mix characterized a second PCR of 7 to 11 cycles. Each CDR3 protein gets one entry after TCRdb re-called the 5' RACE reads with MiXCR. The data hold hundreds of thousands of distinct CDR3 sequences, with under 55% observed a single time. The sample consisted of blood. The sequence came from a man aged 60 to 69 in good health.

CDR3 coding DNA: TGTGCCAGCAGCCAAGACGGGTCAGGCTCCCAAGAGACCCAGTACTTC. Residues: CASSQDGSGSQETQYF. The chain combines TRBV3-1 with TRBJ2-5; D remains unclear. Germline V lookup: CDR1 LGHDT, CDR2 YNNKEL (reference sequence). Trimming took off 0 bases at V and 1 base at J, with 12 bases between the two ends. This CDR3 is built from 16 residues.